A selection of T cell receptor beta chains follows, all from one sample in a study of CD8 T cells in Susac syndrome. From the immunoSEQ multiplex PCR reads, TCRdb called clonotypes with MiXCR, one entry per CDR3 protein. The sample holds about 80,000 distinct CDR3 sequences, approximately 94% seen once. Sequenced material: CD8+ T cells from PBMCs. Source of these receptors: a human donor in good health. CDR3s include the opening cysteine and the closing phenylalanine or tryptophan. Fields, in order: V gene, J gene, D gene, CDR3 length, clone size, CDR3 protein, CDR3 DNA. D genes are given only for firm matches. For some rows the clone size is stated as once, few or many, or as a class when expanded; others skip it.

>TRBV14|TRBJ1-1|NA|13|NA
CASTGVSNTEAFF
TGTGCCAGCACAGGGGTATCGAACACTGAAGCTTTCTTT
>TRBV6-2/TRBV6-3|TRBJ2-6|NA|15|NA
CASEALFSGANVLTF
TGTGCCAGCGAAGCACTCTTCTCTGGGGCCAACGTCCTGACTTTC
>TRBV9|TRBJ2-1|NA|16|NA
CASSVSGFGPEMGQFF
TGTGCCAGCAGCGTATCGGGTTTCGGCCCGGAAATGGGGCAGTTCTTC
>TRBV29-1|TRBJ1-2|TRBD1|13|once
CSAEWTGDYGYTF
TGCAGCGCAGAGTGGACAGGGGACTATGGCTACACCTTC
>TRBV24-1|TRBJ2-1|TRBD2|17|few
CATSGRLAGGSYNEQFF
TGTGCCACCAGTGGACGACTAGCGGGAGGTTCCTACAATGAGCAGTTCTTC
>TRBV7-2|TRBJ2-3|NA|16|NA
CASSLAGGVGTDTQYF
TGTGCCAGCAGCTTAGCCGGGGGTGTAGGCACAGATACGCAGTATTTT
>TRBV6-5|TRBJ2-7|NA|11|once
CASTLNGEQYF
TGTGCCAGCACCTTGAATGGCGAGCAGTACTTC
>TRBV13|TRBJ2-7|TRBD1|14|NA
CASSPRTGAYEQYF
TGTGCCAGCAGCCCCAGGACAGGGGCCTACGAGCAGTACTTC
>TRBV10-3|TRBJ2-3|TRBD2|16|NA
CAISVGLAGVPDTQYF
TGTGCCATCAGTGTTGGACTAGCGGGAGTTCCAGATACGCAGTATTTT
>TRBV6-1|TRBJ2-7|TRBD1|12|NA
CASKTGIYEQYF
TGTGCCAGCAAGACAGGGATCTACGAGCAGTACTTC
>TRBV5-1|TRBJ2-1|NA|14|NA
CASRLGSGGDEQFF
TGCGCCAGCAGACTCGGGTCCGGTGGGGATGAGCAGTTCTTC
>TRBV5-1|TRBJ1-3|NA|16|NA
CASSFGADSPGNTIYF
TGCGCCAGCAGCTTCGGGGCAGATTCGCCTGGAAACACCATATATTTT
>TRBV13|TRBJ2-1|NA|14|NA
CASSLGSYYNEQFF
TGTGCCAGCAGCTTAGGGTCCTATTACAATGAGCAGTTCTTC
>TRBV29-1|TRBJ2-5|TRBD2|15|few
CSVGTSGREGETQYF
TGCAGCGTGGGGACTAGCGGGAGGGAGGGCGAGACCCAGTACTTC
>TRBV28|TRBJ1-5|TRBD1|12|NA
CATGGSYQPQHF
TGTGCCACAGGGGGGAGCTATCAGCCCCAGCATTTT
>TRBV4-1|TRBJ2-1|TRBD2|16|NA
CASSQERLAGGGEQFF
TGCGCCAGCAGCCAAGAAAGACTAGCGGGAGGTGGGGAGCAGTTCTTC
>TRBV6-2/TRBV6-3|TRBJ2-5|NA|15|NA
CASSGTGPSGETQYF
TGTGCCAGCAGTGGAACCGGGCCCAGCGGAGAGACCCAGTACTTC
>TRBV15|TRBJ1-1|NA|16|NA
CATSRGGTRMNTEAFF
TGTGCCACCAGCAGAGGGGGGACCCGCATGAACACTGAAGCTTTCTTT
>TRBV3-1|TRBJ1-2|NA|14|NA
CASSQDPAGYGYTF
TGTGCCAGCAGCCAAGACCCGGCGGGCTATGGCTACACCTTC
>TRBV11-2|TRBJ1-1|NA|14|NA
CASSSPGRNTEAFF
TGTGCCAGCAGCTCGCCGGGAAGGAACACTGAAGCTTTCTTT
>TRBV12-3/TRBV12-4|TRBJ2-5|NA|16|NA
CASSSVDRPPLETQYF
TGTGCCAGCAGTTCCGTAGACCGACCTCCTTTGGAGACCCAGTACTTC